This entry lists 10 T cell receptor beta chains sequenced from one sample in a study of regulatory T cells in long-lasting Graves disease. Described time point: newly diagnosed GD, antithyroid drugs for less than 3 months. With RNA extracted from PBMCs as input, the TCR library was made. Arm-PCR of CDR3 regions with iRepertoire HTBI primers generated TCR beta libraries. TCRdb redid the calling of the multiplex PCR reads with MiXCR, one entry per CDR3 protein. The sample has about 440,000 distinct CDR3 sequences; 15% are singletons. This same sample was also part of a study on T cells in Graves' hyperthyroidism and ophthalmopathy.

The sample in question was peripheral blood mononuclear cells (PBMCs), obtained at new diagnosis, from a patient treated with antithyroid drugs. Every receptor here comes from a woman in her 30s with Graves disease.

This clonotype has at least ten counts. V is TRBV2 and J is TRBJ2-1; perhaps D is TRBD1 or TRBD2 (5 bases each). Trimming removed 6 bases at V and 0 bases at J, with 9 bases between. CDR1 SNHLY and CDR2 FYNNEI come from the germline V gene. The CDR3 runs to 14 residues. In DNA, the CDR3 is TGTGCCAGCAGGAGGGACGCCTCCTACAATGAGCAGTTCTTC. It translates to CASRRDASYNEQFF.

This clonotype was observed a few times. The chain has TRBV5-5 and TRBJ1-2; no clear D. This CDR3 is 15 amino acids long. Germline loops: CDR1 SGHKS, CDR2 YYEKEE (reference sequence). Trimming left V 0 bases short and J 4 bases short, with 13 bases between. The CDR3, as DNA: TGTGCCAGCAGCTTGGATTCAGCTTTCTTCTATGGCTACACCTTC. Protein product: CASSLDSAFFYGYTF.

Many counts were recorded for this clonotype. The V call is TRBV18, the J call TRBJ2-1; TRBD1 agrees at 9 bases. This CDR3 is 14 amino acids long. The V and J ends lost 8 bases and 5 bases, in that order; junction bases with no gene match: 7. CDR1 is KGHSH, CDR2 LQKENI, per germline. CDR3 sequence: CASTPGTGHNEQFF. DNA of the CDR3: TGTGCCAGCACCCCCGGGACAGGGCACAATGAGCAGTTCTTC.

This clonotype has a count of ten or more. This chain connects TRBV12-3 or TRBV12-4 to TRBJ1-2; 9 bases agree with TRBD1. After removal of 2 bases from V and 6 bases from J, the junction contained 1 base not matched to a gene. CDR3 length: 13 amino acids. The CDR3 DNA follows: TGTGCCAGCAGTTTAAGGACAGGGGATGGCTACACCTTC. It codes for CASSLRTGDGYTF.

The V and J genes are TRBV10-3 and TRBJ2-7, with D unresolved. V was clipped by 0 bases and J by 2 bases, with 11 bases between them. CDR3 length: 15 residues. From germline, CDR1 is ENHRY and CDR2 SYGVKD. This chain's CDR3 is CAISESGRAPYEQYF. The CDR3, as DNA: TGTGCCATCAGTGAGTCGGGTAGGGCCCCCTACGAGCAGTACTTC.

This clonotype appeared many times. V is TRBV12-3 or TRBV12-4 and J is TRBJ1-1, with a possible D match to TRBD1 (6 bases). V lost 3 bases and J lost 0, with 11 bases in between. This CDR3 region has 15 residues. The CDR3 region has the DNA TGTGCCAGCAGTTTCCTCAGGGGACTGAACACTGAAGCTTTCTTT. It specifies CASSFLRGLNTEAFF.

This clonotype occurred many times. The chain couples TRBV9 to TRBJ2-5; D unresolved. The V gene lost 0 bases and the J gene lost 1 base, with 10 bases spanning the gap. This CDR3 region has 15 residues. From germline, CDR1 is SGDLS and CDR2 YYNGEE. CDR3 nucleotides: TGTGCCAGCAGCGTAGGGTCGAGCGCCCAAGAGACCCAGTACTTC. It codes for CASSVGSSAQETQYF. The whole variable domain, filled in from reference TRBV9 and TRBJ2-5, reads DSGVTQTPKHLITATGQRVTLRCSPRSGDLSVYWYQQSLDQGLQFLIQYYNGEERAKGNILERFSAQQFPDLHSELNLSSLELGDSALYFCASSVGSSAQETQYFGPGTRLLVL.

Many counts were recorded for this clonotype. The chain recombines TRBV28 with TRBJ2-1; D gene uncertain. Germline-derived CDR1 and CDR2 are MDHEN and SYDVKM. This CDR3 contains 13 residues. Trimming cost V 2 bases and J 8 bases, with 10 bases left between them. CDR3 DNA: TGTGCCAGCAGTTTACCTGGGTTTGATGAGCAGTTCTTC. As protein: CASSLPGFDEQFF.

A note on this clonotype: This sequence may be a read error, since a much larger clone differs from it by one base. The V call is TRBV6-1, the J call TRBJ1-2; perhaps TRBD1 as D (5 bases). This CDR3 is 14 amino acids long. CDR1 is MNHNS and CDR2 is SASEGT in the germline V gene. Trimming shortened V by 3 bases and J by 8 bases, and 16 bases separated the two germline ends. The CDR3 sequence is CASSESGRRVGYTF. The CDR3 coding sequence is TGTGCCAGCAGTGAGTCGGGCCGCAGGGTCGGCTACACCTTC.

At least ten counts were recorded for this clonotype. The rearrangement links TRBV10-2 to TRBJ1-2, with a possible D match to TRBD1 (6 bases). The germline V gene encodes CDR1 WSHSY and CDR2 SAAADI. This CDR3 spans 13 amino acids. The V and J ends lost 3 bases and 4 bases respectively, with 9 bases between them. CDR3 region: CASSEGQPYGYTF. CDR3 nucleotides: TGCGCCAGCAGTGAAGGACAGCCCTATGGCTACACCTTC.